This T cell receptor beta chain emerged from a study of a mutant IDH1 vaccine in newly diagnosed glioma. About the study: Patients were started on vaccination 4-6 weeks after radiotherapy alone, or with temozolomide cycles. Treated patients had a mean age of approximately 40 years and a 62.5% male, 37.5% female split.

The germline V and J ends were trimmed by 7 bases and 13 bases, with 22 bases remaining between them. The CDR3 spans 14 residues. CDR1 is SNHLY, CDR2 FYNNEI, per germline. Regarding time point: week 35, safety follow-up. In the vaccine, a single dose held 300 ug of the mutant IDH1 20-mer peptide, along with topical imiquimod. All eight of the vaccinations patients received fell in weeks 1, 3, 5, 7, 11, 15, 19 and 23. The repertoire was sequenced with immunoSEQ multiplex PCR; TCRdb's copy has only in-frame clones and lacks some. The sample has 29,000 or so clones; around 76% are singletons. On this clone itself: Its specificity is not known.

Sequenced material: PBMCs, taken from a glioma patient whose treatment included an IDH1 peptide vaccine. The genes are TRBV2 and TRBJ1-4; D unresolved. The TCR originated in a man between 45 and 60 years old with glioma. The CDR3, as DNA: TGTGCCAGCAATTTTAATGAGAGTCCTTCTGGACTGTTTTTT. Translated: CASNFNESPSGLFF.